The source of this T cell receptor (beta chain) is a study of CD8 T cells in Susac syndrome (dated by TCRdb to between 2019 and 2020). Study-wide context: Repertoire sequencing was used to test whether CD8+ T cell activation and differentiation in Susac syndrome was antigen driven. Paper-wide results and their limitations: The number of individuals in the TCR sequencing and HLA analysis was acknowledged as relatively small.

Peripheral blood CD8+ and CD4+ T cells from healthy donors, Susac syndrome patients and multiple sclerosis patients were profiled by high-throughput TCR beta sequencing. The multiple sclerosis controls were treatment-naive patients who had stable or active relapsing-remitting disease and met the revised McDonald criteria. CD8+ TEMRA cells were enriched by FACS, while bulk CD8+ and CD4+ T cells were purified by magnetic negative isolation. Blood was drawn into EDTA tubes, processed within 24 hours, and PBMCs were isolated by density gradient centrifugation. PBMCs destined for TCR sequencing were cryopreserved in liquid nitrogen and later thawed in a 37 °C water bath. A purity of at least 90% was achieved for sorted or isolated CD4+, CD8+ and CD8+ TEMRA cells. As regards this clonotype: Its antigen is not yet known. It has no much larger one-base neighbor in the sample; base qualities were not kept.

RNA was extracted using the RNeasy kit, and about 0.45 to 1 ug of the RNA was reverse transcribed with random hexamers. TCR beta CDR3 regions were amplified with the immunoSEQ multiplex PCR assay covering 54 Vbeta and 13 Jbeta segments. To correct PCR amplification bias, a synthetic template baseline was used for both primer optimization and computational correction. As for how the authors treated the data: Reads were annotated to V, D and J genes according to IMGT and were analyzed with immunoSEQ Analyzer, with only productive sequences retained. Clonality was computed as one minus Shannon entropy normalized by log2 of the number of productive unique sequences. Public and private clones were assessed among the 100 most prevalent clones of each patient and control. A clone was defined as Susac-specific if it was absent from the healthy and MS cohorts, from around 960 published viral clones and from other ImmuneACCESS disease sequences. TCRdb's own reprocessing of the public reads used fastp at Q25 and MiXCR and kept productive beta chains. Here each entry gathers all rows of one CDR3 protein and keeps the most common genes and DNA. In this record, the V and J calls reflect TCRdb's handling and not the investigators' own analysis. The sample table lists hundreds of thousands of distinct CDR3 sequences, about 93% of them with a count of one. The leading ten clones occupy around 0.072% of the sample.

Material: CD4+ T cells from PBMCs. This sequence was found in a human donor with multiple sclerosis.

At the DNA level, the sequence is TGTGCCAGCAGTCCCTCGGGTGCTTGGGAAGCTTTCTTT. Protein translation: CASSPSGAWEAFF. This chain is built from TRBV12-3 or TRBV12-4 and TRBJ1-1, with no confident D gene call. Cut back by 5 bases and 8 bases, the V and J ends lie 15 bases apart. Inclusive of the bounding cysteine and phenylalanine, the CDR3 is 13 residues long. The CDR3 DNA has 39 bases and is translated from base 1.